These T cell receptor beta chains were read from a single sample in a study of shared clonotypes between healthy human individuals. Clones were read by immunoSEQ multiplex PCR, and TCRdb kept only the in-frame ones, dropping some. The sample consists of 2 million to 2.5 million clones, 93% of them appearing once. Source material: naive CD4+ T cells from PBMCs. The receptors here all came from a man aged 18 to 30 in good health. Some clones in this sample may be carry-over from other donors' samples. The CDR3 runs from the conserved cysteine through the conserved F or W. The D gene is left open where the match is weak. Some rows have no size entry. The others give once, few or many, or a class for an expanded clone.

>once|-|TRBV25-1|TRBJ2-5
CASSAAARQETQYF
TGTGCCAGCAGTGCGGCAGCCCGCCAAGAGACCCAGTACTTC
>-|-|TRBV29-1|TRBJ1-2
CSVVRQGDYGYTF
TGCAGCGTTGTGAGGCAGGGCGACTATGGCTACACCTTC
>-|-|TRBV6-1|TRBJ2-1
CASSGRTENSYNEQFF
TGTGCCAGCAGTGGCCGGACGGAAAACTCCTACAATGAGCAGTTCTTC
>-|TRBD1|TRBV28|TRBJ1-2
CASSSPGTGSYYGYTF
TGTGCCAGCAGTTCACCCGGGACAGGTTCGTACTATGGCTACACCTTC
>-|-|TRBV11-2|TRBJ2-6
CASSLAVGAGANVLTF
TGTGCCAGCAGCTTAGCGGTAGGGGCCGGGGCCAACGTCCTGACTTTC
>-|-|TRBV7-9|TRBJ1-2
CASSDTYGYTF
TGTGCCAGCAGTGACACCTATGGCTACACCTTC
>-|TRBD2|TRBV5-1|TRBJ2-1
CASIGLAGTNEQFF
TGCGCCAGCATAGGACTAGCGGGGACCAATGAGCAGTTCTTC
>-|TRBD1|TRBV5-1|TRBJ2-1
CASSLVGQGRTYNEQFF
TGCGCCAGCAGCTTGGTAGGACAGGGGCGCACCTACAATGAGCAGTTCTTC
>-|-|TRBV30|TRBJ2-2
CAWSVLVGNTGELFF
TGTGCCTGGAGTGTACTGGTAGGGAACACCGGGGAGCTGTTTTTT
>-|-|TRBV2|TRBJ2-7
CASSEAGGEQYF
TGTGCCAGCAGTGAGGCGGGCGGCGAGCAGTACTTC
>-|-|TRBV7-2|TRBJ2-2
CASRTAAGTGELFF
TGTGCCAGCAGGACGGCGGCGGGGACCGGGGAGCTGTTTTTT
>-|-|TRBV5-1|TRBJ2-3
CASSQGDTQYF
TGCGCCAGCAGCCAAGGGGATACGCAGTATTTT
>-|TRBD1|TRBV5-1|TRBJ2-1
CASTEQGAYNEQFF
TGCGCCAGCACCGAACAGGGGGCATACAATGAGCAGTTCTTC
>-|TRBD2|TRBV27|TRBJ2-5
CASSLYGRAEETQYF
TGTGCCAGCAGTTTATACGGGAGGGCCGAAGAGACCCAGTACTTC
>-|TRBD1|TRBV28|TRBJ2-2
CASSIGGTGVTGELFF
TGTGCCAGCAGCATAGGGGGGACAGGGGTAACCGGGGAGCTGTTTTTT
>-|-|TRBV28|TRBJ1-2
CASSLGVPNYGYTF
TGTGCCAGCAGTTTGGGGGTACCCAACTATGGCTACACCTTC
>-|-|TRBV30|TRBJ2-5
CAWTTGIQETQYF
TGTGCCTGGACCACAGGGATCCAAGAGACCCAGTACTTC
>-|-|TRBV4-2|TRBJ2-3
CASSQDAGTDTQYF
TGTGCCAGCAGCCAAGATGCGGGGACGGATACGCAGTATTTT
>-|TRBD1|TRBV6-1|TRBJ2-7
CATNDRVTYEQYF
TGTGCCACCAACGACAGGGTAACCTACGAGCAGTACTTC
>-|-|TRBV5-1|TRBJ1-2
CASSLEGHQGYTF
TGCGCCAGCAGCTTGGAGGGACACCAAGGCTACACCTTC
>-|-|TRBV28|TRBJ1-1
CASSPKGNAEAFF
TGTGCCAGCAGTCCAAAGGGGAACGCTGAAGCTTTCTTT
>-|-|TRBV18|TRBJ1-5
CASSPRGGRGNQPQHF
TGTGCCAGCTCACCCCGAGGAGGACGAGGCAATCAGCCCCAGCATTTT
>-|TRBD2|TRBV14|TRBJ2-1
CASSPTQGLAGGGNEQFF
TGTGCCAGCAGCCCCACCCAGGGACTAGCGGGAGGTGGCAATGAGCAGTTCTTC
>-|-|TRBV9|TRBJ1-1
CASSVDHSTEAFF
TGTGCCAGCAGCGTAGACCACAGCACTGAAGCTTTCTTT
>-|-|TRBV5-4|TRBJ1-2
CASWGSANYGYTF
TGTGCCAGCTGGGGGTCAGCTAACTATGGCTACACCTTC
>-|TRBD2|TRBV5-1|TRBJ2-3
CASSPGTSGPSTDTQYF
TGCGCCAGCAGCCCCGGGACTAGCGGACCTAGCACAGATACGCAGTATTTT
>once|TRBD2|TRBV11-2|TRBJ2-1
CASSLAMAGGNNNEQFF
TGTGCCAGCAGCTTAGCCATGGCGGGAGGGAATAACAATGAGCAGTTCTTC
>once|-|TRBV2|TRBJ2-4
CASTNRAKNIQYF
TGTGCCAGCACCAATCGGGCCAAAAACATTCAGTACTTC